This TCR beta chain came from a study of OX40 agonist ivuxolimab in advanced cancers. Germline CDR1 and CDR2: LGHNA and YNFKEQ. The V and J ends lost 6 bases and 4 bases respectively, with 14 bases between them. The CDR3 consists of 14 residues. Produced via immunoSEQ multiplex PCR; TCRdb's table is partial and in-frame only. The table lists around 80,000 clones, more than 80% of them singletons, with around 2.9% in the top ten. Notes on the study in general: Expanded clones were, on average, more numerous among CD8+ T cells than CD4+. Some nonresponders also had low normalized T-cell clonal expansion.

About this clone: Its specificity is unknown.

Specimen: CD4+ or CD8+ T cells sorted from blood, collected in a trial of the OX40 agonist ivuxolimab. This clonotype was sampled from an adult with an advanced solid tumor such as melanoma, head and neck, liver or kidney cancer. The V and J genes are TRBV4-2 and TRBJ2-3; D is perhaps TRBD2 (7 bases). In nucleotides, the CDR3 is TGTGCCAGCAGAGGGGGGGGTTACGCAGATACGCAGTATTTT. Translated: CASRGGGYADTQYF.